What follows is one T cell receptor beta chain and its context. Its target is not known. This record comes from a study of T-cell memory formation after mild COVID-19. Overall study results and limits: Researchers could not confirm that second-wave clones peaking on day 37 targeted SARS-CoV-2.

CDR3 length: 12 residues. Germline V gives CDR1 MRHNA, CDR2 SNTAGT. Trimming removed 2 bases from V and 7 bases from J, with 5 bases in between. In TCRdb, the 5' RACE reads were re-called with MiXCR into one record per CDR3 protein. The sample has 350,000 or so distinct CDR3 sequences; under 25% are singletons. This clonotype was obtained from a man aged 18 to 29 who had mild COVID-19 (a few samples of this study predate the infection). Cell type and time point are not known. This sequence joins TRBV6-4 and TRBJ2-2; D ambiguous. The sample consisted of PBMCs or a T cell subset sorted from them (not recorded which). The CDR3 reads CASSDQYGELFF. The CDR3 region has the DNA TGTGCCAGCAGTGACCAATACGGGGAGCTGTTTTTT.